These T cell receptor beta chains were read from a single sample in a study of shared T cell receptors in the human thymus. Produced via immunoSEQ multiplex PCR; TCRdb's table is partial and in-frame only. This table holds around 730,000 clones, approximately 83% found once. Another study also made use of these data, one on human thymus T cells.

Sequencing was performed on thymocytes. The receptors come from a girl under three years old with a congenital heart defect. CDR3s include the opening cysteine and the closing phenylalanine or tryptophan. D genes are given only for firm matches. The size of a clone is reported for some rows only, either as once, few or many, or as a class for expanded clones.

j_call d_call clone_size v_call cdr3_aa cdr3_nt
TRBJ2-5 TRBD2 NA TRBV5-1 CASSLCLAGGQETQYF TGCGCCAGCAGCTTGTGTCTAGCGGGGGGCCAAGAGACCCAGTACTTC
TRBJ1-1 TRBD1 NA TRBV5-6 CASSPIRQGYTEAFF TGTGCCAGCAGCCCGATTAGACAGGGGTACACTGAAGCTTTCTTT
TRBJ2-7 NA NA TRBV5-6 CASSKEGLGCHEQYF TGTGCCAGCAGCAAGGAGGGATTGGGGTGTCACGAGCAGTACTTC
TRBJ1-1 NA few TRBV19 CASSIIHLTEAFF TGTGCCAGTAGTATCATACACCTCACTGAAGCTTTCTTT
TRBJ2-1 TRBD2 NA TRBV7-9 CASGPPLERDTDEQFF TGTGCCAGCGGCCCCCCTCTCGAGCGGGATACGGATGAGCAGTTCTTC
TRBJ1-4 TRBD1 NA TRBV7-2 CASSLENVAPGQGVAKLFF TGTGCCAGCAGCTTAGAAAACGTAGCACCGGGACAGGGGGTAGCGAAACTGTTTTTT
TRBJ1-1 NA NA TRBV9 CASSLEEGRNTEAFF TGTGCCAGCAGTTTGGAGGAGGGGAGGAACACTGAAGCTTTCTTT
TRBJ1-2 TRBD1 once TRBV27 CASSCDRAGNYGYTF TGTGCCAGCAGTTGTGACAGGGCCGGTAACTATGGCTACACCTTC
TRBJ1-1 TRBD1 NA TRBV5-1 CASSLAQPTLTGVTTEAFF TGCGCCAGCAGCTTGGCACAACCAACCCTGACAGGGGTGACCACTGAAGCTTTCTTT
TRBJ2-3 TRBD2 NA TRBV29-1 CSVEEVRGGTDTQYF TGCAGCGTTGAAGAGGTGCGGGGGGGAACAGATACGCAGTATTTT
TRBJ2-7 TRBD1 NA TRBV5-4 CASSLVSGTGSYEQYF TGTGCCAGCAGCTTGGTGAGCGGGACAGGGTCCTACGAGCAGTACTTC
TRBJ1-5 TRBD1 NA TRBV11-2 CASSLGMVGTDYQPQHF TGTGCCAGCAGCTTAGGTATGGTGGGGACAGATTATCAGCCCCAGCATTTT
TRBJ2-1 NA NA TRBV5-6 CASRTGVGYNEQFF TGTGCCAGCAGAACCGGGGTCGGGTACAATGAGCAGTTCTTC
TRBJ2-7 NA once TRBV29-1 CSVKTGSAPNRYEQYF TGCAGCGTTAAGACAGGCTCAGCTCCCAATCGCTACGAGCAGTACTTC
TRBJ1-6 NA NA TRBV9 CASSVETRQKVMDSPLHF TGTGCCAGCAGCGTAGAGACGAGACAGAAGGTTATGGATTCACCCCTCCACTTT
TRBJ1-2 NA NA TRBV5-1 CASSSTPGSGYTF TGCGCCAGCAGCTCTACTCCTGGGAGCGGCTACACCTTC
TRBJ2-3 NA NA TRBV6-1 CASRPRGTDTQYF TGTGCCAGCAGGCCCCGGGGCACAGATACGCAGTATTTT
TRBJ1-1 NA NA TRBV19 CASSSGLPNTEAFF TGTGCCAGTAGTTCGGGACTCCCGAACACTGAAGCTTTCTTT
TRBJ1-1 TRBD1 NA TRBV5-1 CASGIERDRGQDTEAFF TGCGCCAGCGGCATTGAAAGGGACAGGGGGCAGGACACTGAAGCTTTCTTT
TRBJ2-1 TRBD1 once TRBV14 CASSQDGGQGAYEQFF TGTGCCAGCAGCCAAGATGGGGGACAGGGGGCCTATGAGCAGTTCTTC
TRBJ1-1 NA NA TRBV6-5 CAVFPGWPSEAFF TGTGCAGTATTTCCGGGGTGGCCGTCTGAAGCTTTCTTT
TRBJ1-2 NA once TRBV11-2 CASSPLGSRYGYTF TGTGCCAGCAGCCCCCTTGGTAGCCGTTATGGCTACACCTTC
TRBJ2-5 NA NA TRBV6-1 CASSAGLSGIPFLPKETQYF TGTGCCAGCAGTGCCGGTTTATCGGGGATCCCCTTCCTCCCAAAAGAGACCCAGTACTTC
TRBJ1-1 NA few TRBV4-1 CASSQDKNTEAFF TGCGCCAGCAGCCAAGATAAGAACACTGAAGCTTTCTTT
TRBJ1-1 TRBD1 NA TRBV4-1 CASSLNRGELSEAFF TGCGCCAGCAGCCTTAACAGGGGGGAACTCTCTGAAGCTTTCTTT
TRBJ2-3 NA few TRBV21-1 CATRTPGKYF TGTGCCACCAGGACACCTGGCAAGTATTTT
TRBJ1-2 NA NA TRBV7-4 CASRPTRGYTF TGTGCCAGCAGACCAACGCGGGGCTACACCTTC
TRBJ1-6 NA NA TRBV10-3 CAISALNRFNNSPLHF TGTGCCATCAGCGCACTGAACAGGTTTAATAATTCACCCCTCCACTTT
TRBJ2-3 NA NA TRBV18 CASSPSNSRRTQYF TGTGCCAGCTCACCCAGCAACTCCAGGAGGACGCAGTATTTT
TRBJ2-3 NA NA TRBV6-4 CASSDSPRGTSTDTQYF TGTGCCAGCAGTGACTCTCCTCGCGGTACTAGCACAGATACGCAGTATTTT
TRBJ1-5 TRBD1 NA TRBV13 CASSLQGAPGPQHF TGTGCCAGCAGCTTACAGGGGGCCCCAGGGCCCCAGCATTTT
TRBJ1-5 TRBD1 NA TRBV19 CASSTKDRVKGQPQHF TGTGCCAGTAGTACCAAGGACAGGGTAAAGGGTCAGCCCCAGCATTTT
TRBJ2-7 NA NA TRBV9 CASSLQVNGDEQYF TGTGCCAGCAGCCTACAGGTAAATGGGGACGAGCAGTACTTC
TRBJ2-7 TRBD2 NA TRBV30 CAWIPGTNLYEQYF TGTGCCTGGATACCGGGGACTAACCTCTACGAGCAGTACTTC